The T cell receptor beta chain described here comes from a study of CD8+ T cells in alopecia areata. Following RNA extraction, reverse transcription yielded cDNA that acted as the sequencing template. This table comes from immunoSEQ multiplex PCR, and its TCRdb copy is limited to in-frame clones, with some not included. The table has approximately 11,000 clones, approximately 60% seen once; the top ten hold over 7.5%. With respect to this clone: The germline gene is not matched at one end of the junction; a read error may be the cause. The sample has other DNA sequences that encode this CDR3 too.

The CDR3 covers 14 residues. Germline V lookup: CDR1 SQVTM, CDR2 ANQGSEA. Collected material from alopecia areata patients comprised lesional scalp punch biopsies and peripheral blood. The gene calls are TRBV29-1 and TRBJ2-7; TRBD1 agrees at 10 bases. The sequence was obtained from a human donor with alopecia areata. Sequenced here: skin, sampled at week 0. CDR3 amino acids: CSVRGGTGAYEQYF. CDR3 DNA: TGCAGCGTTCGAGGGGGGACAGGGGCCTACGAACAGTACTTC.